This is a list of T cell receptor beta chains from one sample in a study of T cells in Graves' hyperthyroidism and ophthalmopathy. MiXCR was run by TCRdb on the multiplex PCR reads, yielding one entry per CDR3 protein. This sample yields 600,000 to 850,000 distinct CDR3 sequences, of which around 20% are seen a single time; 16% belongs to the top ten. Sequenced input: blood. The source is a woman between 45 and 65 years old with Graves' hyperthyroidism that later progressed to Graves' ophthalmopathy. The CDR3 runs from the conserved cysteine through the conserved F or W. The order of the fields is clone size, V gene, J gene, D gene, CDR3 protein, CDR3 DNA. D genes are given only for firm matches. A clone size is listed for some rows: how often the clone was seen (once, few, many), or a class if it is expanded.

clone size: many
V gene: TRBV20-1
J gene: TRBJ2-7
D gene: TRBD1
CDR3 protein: CSAYSDRAYEQYF
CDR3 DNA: TGCAGTGCCTATTCGGACAGGGCCTACGAGCAGTACTTC

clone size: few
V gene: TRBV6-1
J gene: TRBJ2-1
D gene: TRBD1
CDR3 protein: CASSDRTGANEQFF
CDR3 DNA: TGTGCCAGCAGTGACCGGACAGGGGCGAATGAGCAGTTCTTC

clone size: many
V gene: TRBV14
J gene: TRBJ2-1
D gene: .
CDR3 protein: CASSQDPPGNEQFF
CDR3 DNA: TGTGCCAGCAGCCAAGACCCCCCCGGGAATGAGCAGTTCTTC

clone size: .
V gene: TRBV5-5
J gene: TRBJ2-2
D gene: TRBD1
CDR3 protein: CASSQKHGTANTGELFF
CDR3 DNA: TGCGCCAGCAGCCAAAAGCACGGGACAGCTAACACCGGGGAGCTGTTTTTT

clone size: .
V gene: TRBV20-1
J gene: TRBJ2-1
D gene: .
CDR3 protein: CSAQPASGINYNEQFF
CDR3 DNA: TGCAGTGCTCAACCGGCCAGCGGAATAAACTACAATGAGCAGTTCTTC

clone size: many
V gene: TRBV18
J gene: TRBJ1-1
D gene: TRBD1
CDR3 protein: CASSFLTGENTEAFF
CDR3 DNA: TGTGCCAGCTCGTTCCTGACAGGGGAGAACACTGAAGCTTTCTTT

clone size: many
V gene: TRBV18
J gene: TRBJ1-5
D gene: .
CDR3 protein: CASSPLPTGGNQPQHF
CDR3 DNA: TGTGCCAGCTCACCGTTGCCGACTGGGGGCAATCAGCCCCAGCATTTT

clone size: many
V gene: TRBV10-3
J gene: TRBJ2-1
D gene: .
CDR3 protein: CAISELRGPYNEQFF
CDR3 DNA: TGTGCCATCAGTGAGCTGCGGGGGCCGTACAATGAGCAGTTCTTC

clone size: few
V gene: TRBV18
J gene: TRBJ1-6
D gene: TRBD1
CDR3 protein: CASSRTGGDSPLHF
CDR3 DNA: TGTGCCAGCTCACGGACAGGGGGAGATTCACCCCTCCACTTT

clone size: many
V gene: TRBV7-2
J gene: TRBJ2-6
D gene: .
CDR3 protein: CASRGAGANVLTF
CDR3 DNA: TGTGCCAGCAGGGGGGCTGGGGCCAACGTCCTGACTTTC

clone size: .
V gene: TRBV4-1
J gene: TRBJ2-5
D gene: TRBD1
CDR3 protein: CASSHRDRGISETQYF
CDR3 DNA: TGCGCCAGCAGCCACCGGGACAGGGGGATATCTGAGACCCAGTACTTC

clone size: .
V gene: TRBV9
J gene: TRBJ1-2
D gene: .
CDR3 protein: CASSVGEMSGYTF
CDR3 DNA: TGTGCCAGCAGCGTAGGGGAGATGTCGGGCTACACCTTC

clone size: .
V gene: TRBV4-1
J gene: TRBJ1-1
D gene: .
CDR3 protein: CASSQEPNGASTEAFF
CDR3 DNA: TGCGCCAGCAGCCAAGAGCCTAATGGGGCGAGCACTGAAGCTTTCTTT

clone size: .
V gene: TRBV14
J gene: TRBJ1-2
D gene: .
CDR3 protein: CASSQEGLTKGYGYTF
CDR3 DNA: TGTGCCAGCAGCCAAGAAGGACTAACTAAGGGATATGGCTACACCTTC

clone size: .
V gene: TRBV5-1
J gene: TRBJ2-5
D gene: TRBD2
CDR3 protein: CASSAPVAGVLQETQYF
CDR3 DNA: TGCGCCAGCAGCGCGCCTGTAGCGGGGGTCCTGCAAGAGACCCAGTACTTC

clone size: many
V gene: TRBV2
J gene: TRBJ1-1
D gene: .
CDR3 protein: CASSELGAAEAFF
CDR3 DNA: TGTGCCAGCAGTGAACTTGGGGCAGCTGAAGCTTTCTTT

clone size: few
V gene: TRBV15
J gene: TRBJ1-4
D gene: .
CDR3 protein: CATSSWGANEKLFF
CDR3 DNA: TGTGCCACCAGCAGCTGGGGGGCTAATGAAAAACTGTTTTTT

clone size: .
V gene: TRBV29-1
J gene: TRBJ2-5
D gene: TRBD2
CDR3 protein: CSGEGLSGGETQYF
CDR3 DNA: TGCAGCGGAGAGGGTTTATCGGGAGGAGAGACCCAGTACTTC

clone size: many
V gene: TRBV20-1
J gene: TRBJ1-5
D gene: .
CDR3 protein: CSASLDGQRNQPQHF
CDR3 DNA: TGCAGTGCTAGCCTGGACGGCCAGCGCAATCAGCCCCAGCATTTT

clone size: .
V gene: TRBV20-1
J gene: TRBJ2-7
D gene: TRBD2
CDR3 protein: CSAGLAGDPEQYF
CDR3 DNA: TGCAGTGCCGGACTAGCGGGGGATCCCGAGCAGTACTTC

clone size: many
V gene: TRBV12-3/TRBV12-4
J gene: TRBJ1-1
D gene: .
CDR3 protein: CASSDRSDWRFFF
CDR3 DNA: TGTGCCAGCTCCGATAGGTCCGATTGGCGGTTCTTCTTT

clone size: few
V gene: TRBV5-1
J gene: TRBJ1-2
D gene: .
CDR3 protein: CASSSTGSDGYTF
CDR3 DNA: TGCGCCAGCAGCTCTACAGGGTCGGATGGCTACACCTTC

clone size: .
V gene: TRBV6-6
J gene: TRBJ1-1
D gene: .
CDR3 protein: CASSYLGSRSMNTEAFF
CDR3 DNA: TGTGCCAGCAGTTACCTCGGGAGCCGCTCGATGAACACTGAAGCTTTCTTT

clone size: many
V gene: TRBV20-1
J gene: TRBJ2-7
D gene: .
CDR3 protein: CSAKRDPYEQYF
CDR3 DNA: TGCAGTGCTAAAAGGGATCCCTACGAGCAGTACTTC

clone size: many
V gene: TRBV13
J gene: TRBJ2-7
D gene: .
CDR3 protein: CASSSRGQHYEQYF
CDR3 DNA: TGTGCCAGCAGCAGTCGAGGTCAACACTACGAGCAGTACTTC